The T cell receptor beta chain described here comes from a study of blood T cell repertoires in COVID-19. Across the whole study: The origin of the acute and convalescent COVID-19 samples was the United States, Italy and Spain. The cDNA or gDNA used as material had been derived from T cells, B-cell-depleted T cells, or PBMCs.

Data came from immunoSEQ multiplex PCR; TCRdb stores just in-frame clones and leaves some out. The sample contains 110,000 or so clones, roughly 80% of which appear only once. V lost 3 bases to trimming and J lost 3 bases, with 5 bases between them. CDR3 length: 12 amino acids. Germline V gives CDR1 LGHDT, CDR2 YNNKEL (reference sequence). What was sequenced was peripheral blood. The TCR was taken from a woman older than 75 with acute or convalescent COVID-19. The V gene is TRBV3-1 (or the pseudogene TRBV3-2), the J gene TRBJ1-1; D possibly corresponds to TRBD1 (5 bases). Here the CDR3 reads CASSHRDTEAFF. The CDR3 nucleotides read TGTGCCAGCAGCCACAGGGACACTGAAGCTTTCTTT.